This TCR beta chain appears in the sequencing data of a study of T-cell reconstitution after alpha-beta-depleted transplantation in children. Study-wide findings and caveats: Several hundred rapidly expanded clones from non-depleted graft cells reportedly supplied alpha-beta T cells about two months post-transplant. Most T-cell counts and diversity one year after the transplant came from T cells that were newly produced.

About this clonotype itself: What it recognizes is unknown.

The CDR3 sequence is 13 residues long. Germline V gene sequence: CDR1 SQVTM, CDR2 ANQGSEA. The ends were cut back, 3 bases at V and 0 bases at J, with 8 bases in the middle. Unique molecular identifiers were used in preparing the TCRbeta library. MiXCR was run by TCRdb on the PCR reads, yielding one entry per CDR3 protein. Of more than 500,000 distinct CDR3 sequences listed, more than 9.5% are singletons. This material consisted of PBMCs, mostly from graft donor cells, taken 180 days after TCRalphabeta/CD19-depleted stem cell transplant. This TCR was recovered from a female patient aged 2-15 years who had a stem cell transplant for aplastic anemia, so the T cells may come from the graft donor. V is TRBV29-1 and J is TRBJ1-1; D gene ambiguous. DNA of the CDR3: TGCAGCGTTGATCGGCCGATGAACACTGAAGCTTTCTTT. Translating gives CSVDRPMNTEAFF.